What follows are 7 T cell receptor beta chains derived from one specimen sequenced in a study of shared clonotypes between healthy human individuals. The table came from immunoSEQ multiplex PCR; TCRdb's copy has only in-frame clones and leaves some out. This sample has over 950,000 clones, with around 77% found just once. Sequenced input: memory CD4+ T cells from PBMCs. Subset reported: CD45RA-negative fraction. These receptors originate from a man aged 18 to 35 in good health. Some clones in this sample may be carry-over from other donors' samples.

This clone was detected a few times. The same CDR3 also results from other DNA sequences found in this sample. The chain is built from TRBV7-3 and TRBJ1-2; D may be TRBD1 (5 bases). This CDR3 has 13 residues. Trimming pared 5 bases from V and 4 bases from J, leaving 11 bases between. The germline V gene encodes CDR1 SGHTA and CDR2 FQGTGA. The CDR3: CASSPGTAYGYTF. The CDR3, as DNA: TGTGCCAGCAGCCCAGGGACGGCCTATGGCTACACCTTC.

The chain has TRBV5-1 and TRBJ2-7; D gene ambiguous. The V gene lost 3 bases and the J gene lost 2 bases, with 12 bases spanning the gap. This CDR3 has 14 amino acids. CDR1 and CDR2 (germline): SGHRS, YFSETQ. The DNA for the CDR3 is TGCGCCAGCAGCTACCAGGTCCGGACCTACGAGCAGTACTTC. This codes for CASSYQVRTYEQYF.

This clone was counted once. The chain joins TRBV5-1 to TRBJ1-2; the match to TRBD1 covers 8 bases. Germline CDR1 and CDR2: SGHRS and YFSETQ. This CDR3 contains 16 residues. Unmatched junction bases numbered 9, after V lost 4 bases and J lost 1 base. The CDR3 nucleotides read TGCGCCAGCAGCGCATCCGGACAGGGACGTAACTATGGCTACACCTTC. Translating gives CASSASGQGRNYGYTF.

About this clone itself: Different DNA sequences within this sample yield the same CDR3. The chain couples TRBV10-3 to TRBJ2-7; perhaps TRBD1 as D (5 bases). V gave up 2 bases and J gave up 4 bases, with 6 bases separating them. This CDR3 has 12 residues. Germline V gene sequence: CDR1 ENHRY, CDR2 SYGVKD. As DNA, the CDR3 is TGTGCCATCAGTGAGCAGGGTTACGAGCAGTACTTC. Translated, it gives CAISEQGYEQYF.

The CDR3 loop reads CASSVAPFAGSNTGELFF. The DNA of the CDR3 is TGTGCCAGCAGCGTAGCCCCCTTCGCAGGTTCGAACACCGGGGAGCTGTTTTTT. The V gene is TRBV9, the J gene TRBJ2-2; D uncertain. Per the germline V gene, CDR1 is SGDLS and CDR2 is YYNGEE. The CDR3 is 18 amino acids. Trimming cost V 0 bases and J 0 bases, with 15 bases left between them.

The chain has TRBV5-1 and TRBJ2-5; 8 nucleotides match TRBD1. The CDR3 is made up of 16 amino acids. The V gene's germline CDR1 is SGHRS and CDR2 YFSETQ. Unmatched junction bases numbered 12, after V lost 3 bases and J lost 5 bases. The CDR3 bases are TGCGCCAGCAGCTCACAACCCGACAGGGGCCGGGAGACCCAGTACTTC. Translation gives CASSSQPDRGRETQYF.

Note on this clone: Other DNA sequences in the sample encode the same CDR3. The CDR3 region has the DNA TGTGCCAGCAGCCCGGGACTAGCGGGAGGAAATGAGCAGTTCTTC. This codes for CASSPGLAGGNEQFF. The chain is built from TRBV28 and TRBJ2-1; 15 nucleotides agree with TRBD2. CDR3 length equals 15 residues. V shed 6 bases and J 7 bases; nucleotides not matched to a gene: 4. Germline V lookup: CDR1 MDHEN, CDR2 SYDVKM. The complete variable domain, with remaining parts taken from reference TRBV28 and TRBJ2-1, reads DVKVTQSSRYLVKRTGEKVFLECVQDMDHENMFWYRQDPGLGLRLIYFSYDVKMKEKGDIPEGYSVSREKKERFSLILESASTNQTSMYLCASSPGLAGGNEQFFGPGTRLTVL.